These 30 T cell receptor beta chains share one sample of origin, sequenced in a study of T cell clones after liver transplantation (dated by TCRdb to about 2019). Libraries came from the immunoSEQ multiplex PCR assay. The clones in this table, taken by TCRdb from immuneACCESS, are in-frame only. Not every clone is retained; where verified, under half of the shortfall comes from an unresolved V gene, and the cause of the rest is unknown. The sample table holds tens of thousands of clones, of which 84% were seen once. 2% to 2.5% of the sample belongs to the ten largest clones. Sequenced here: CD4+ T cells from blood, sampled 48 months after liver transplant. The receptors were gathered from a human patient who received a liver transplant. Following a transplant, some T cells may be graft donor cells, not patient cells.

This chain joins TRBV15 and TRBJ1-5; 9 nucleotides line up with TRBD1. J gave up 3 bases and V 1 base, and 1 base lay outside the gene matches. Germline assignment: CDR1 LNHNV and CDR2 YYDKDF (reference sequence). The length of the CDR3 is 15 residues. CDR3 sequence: CATSRGDRVNQPQHF. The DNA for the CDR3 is TGTGCCACCAGCAGAGGGGACAGGGTCAATCAGCCCCAGCATTTT. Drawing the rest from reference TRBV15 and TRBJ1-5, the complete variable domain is DAMVIQNPRYQVTQFGKPVTLSCSQTLNHNVMYWYQQKSSQAPKLLFHYYDKDFNNEADTPDNFQSRRPNTSFCFLDIRSPGLGDTAMYLCATSRGDRVNQPQHFGDGTRLSIL.

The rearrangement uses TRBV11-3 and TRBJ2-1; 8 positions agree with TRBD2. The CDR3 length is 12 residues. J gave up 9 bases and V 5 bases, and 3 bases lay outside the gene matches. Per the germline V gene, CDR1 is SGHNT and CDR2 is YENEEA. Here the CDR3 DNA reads TGTGCCAGCAGCCCCACTAGCGGTGAGCAGTTCTTC. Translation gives CASSPTSGEQFF.

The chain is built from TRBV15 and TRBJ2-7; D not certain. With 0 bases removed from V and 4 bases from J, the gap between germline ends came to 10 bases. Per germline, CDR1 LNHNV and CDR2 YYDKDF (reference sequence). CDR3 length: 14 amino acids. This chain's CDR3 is CATSRDQIQYEQYF. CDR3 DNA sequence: TGTGCCACCAGCAGAGATCAGATCCAGTACGAGCAGTACTTC.

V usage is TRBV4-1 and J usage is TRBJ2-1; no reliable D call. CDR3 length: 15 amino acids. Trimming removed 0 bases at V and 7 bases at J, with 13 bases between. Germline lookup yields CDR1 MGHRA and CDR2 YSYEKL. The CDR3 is CASSQEATLLNEQFF. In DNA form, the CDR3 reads TGCGCCAGCAGCCAAGAAGCTACGCTCTTGAATGAGCAGTTCTTC.

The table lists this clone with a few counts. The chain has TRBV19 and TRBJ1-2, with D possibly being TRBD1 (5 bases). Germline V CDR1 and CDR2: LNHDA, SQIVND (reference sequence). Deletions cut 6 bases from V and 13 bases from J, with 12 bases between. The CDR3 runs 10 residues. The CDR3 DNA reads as TGTGCCAGTAGCCAGGACATTCCCACCTTC. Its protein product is CASSQDIPTF.

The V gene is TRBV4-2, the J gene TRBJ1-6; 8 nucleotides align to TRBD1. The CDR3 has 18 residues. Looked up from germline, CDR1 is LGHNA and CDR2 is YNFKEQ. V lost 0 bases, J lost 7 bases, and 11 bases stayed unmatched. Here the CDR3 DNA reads TGTGCCAGCAGCCAAGAACCCCAGACAGGGGCGGCGAATTCACCCCTCCACTTT. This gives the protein CASSQEPQTGAANSPLHF.

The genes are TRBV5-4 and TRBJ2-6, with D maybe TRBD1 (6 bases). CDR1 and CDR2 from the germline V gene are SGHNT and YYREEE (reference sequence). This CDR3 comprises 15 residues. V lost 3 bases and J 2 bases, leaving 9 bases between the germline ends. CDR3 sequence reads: CASSWTVTGANVLTF. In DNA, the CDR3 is TGTGCCAGCAGCTGGACAGTAACTGGGGCCAACGTCCTGACTTTC. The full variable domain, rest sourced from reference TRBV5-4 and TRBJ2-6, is ETGVTQSPTHLIKTRGQQVTLRCSSQSGHNTVSWYQQALGQGPQFIFQYYREEENGRGNFPPRFSGLQFPNYSSELNVNALELDDSALYLCASSWTVTGANVLTFGAGSRLTVL.

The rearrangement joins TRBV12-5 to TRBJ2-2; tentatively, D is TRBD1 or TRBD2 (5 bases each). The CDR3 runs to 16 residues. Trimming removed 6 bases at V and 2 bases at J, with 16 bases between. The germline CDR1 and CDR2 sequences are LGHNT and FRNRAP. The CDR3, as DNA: TGTGCTAGTGGCGACGGGACGCCCATCAACACCGGGGAGCTGTTTTTT. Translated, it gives CASGDGTPINTGELFF.

This CDR3 is CASRGSNSPLHF. DNA for the CDR3: TGTGCCAGCAGGGGCAGCAATTCACCCCTCCACTTT. The chain uses TRBV27 and TRBJ1-6, with D hard to call. Trimming shortened V by 6 bases and J by 7 bases, and 7 bases separated the two germline ends. This CDR3 comprises 12 residues. Germline CDR1 MNHEY, CDR2 SMNVEV (reference sequence).

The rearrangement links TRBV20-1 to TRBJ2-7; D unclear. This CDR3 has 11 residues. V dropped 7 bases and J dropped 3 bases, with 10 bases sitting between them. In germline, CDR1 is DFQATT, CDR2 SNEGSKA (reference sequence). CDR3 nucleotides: TGCAGTGTTCCGCACCGCTACGAGCAGTACTTC. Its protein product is CSVPHRYEQYF.

CDR3 sequence reads: CASSSWGSLDDEKLFF. CDR3 DNA: TGTGCCAGCAGTTCTTGGGGGTCGCTGGATGATGAAAAACTGTTTTTT. V is TRBV27 and J is TRBJ1-4, with TRBD1 as a possible D gene (5 bases). Trimming pared 4 bases from V and 6 bases from J, leaving 18 bases between. In germline, CDR1 is MNHEY, CDR2 SMNVEV (reference sequence). The CDR3 has 16 residues.

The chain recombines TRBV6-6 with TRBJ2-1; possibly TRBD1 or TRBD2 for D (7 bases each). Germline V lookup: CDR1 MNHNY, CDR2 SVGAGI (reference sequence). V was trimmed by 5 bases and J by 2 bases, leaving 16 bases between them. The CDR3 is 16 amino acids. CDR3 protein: CASSSREGQTYNEQFF. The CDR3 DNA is TGTGCCAGCAGTAGCAGGGAGGGACAGACCTACAATGAGCAGTTCTTC.

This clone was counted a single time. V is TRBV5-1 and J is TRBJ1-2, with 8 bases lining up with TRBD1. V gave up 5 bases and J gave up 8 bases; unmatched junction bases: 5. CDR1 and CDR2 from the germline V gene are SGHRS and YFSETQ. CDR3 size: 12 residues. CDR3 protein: CASSKDRDGYTF. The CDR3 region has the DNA TGCGCCAGCAGTAAGGACAGGGACGGCTACACCTTC.

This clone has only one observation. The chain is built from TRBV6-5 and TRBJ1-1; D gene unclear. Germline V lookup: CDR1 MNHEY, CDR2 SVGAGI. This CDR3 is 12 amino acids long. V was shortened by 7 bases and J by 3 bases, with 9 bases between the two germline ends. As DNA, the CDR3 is TGTGCCAGCAATGGGGAGGACACTGAAGCTTTCTTT. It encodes CASNGEDTEAFF.

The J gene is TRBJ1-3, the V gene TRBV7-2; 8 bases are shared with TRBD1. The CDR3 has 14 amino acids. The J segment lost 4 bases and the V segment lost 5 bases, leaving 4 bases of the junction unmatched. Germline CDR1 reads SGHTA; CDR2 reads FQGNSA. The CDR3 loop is CASSTGQGGNTIYF. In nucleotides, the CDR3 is TGTGCCAGCAGCACTGGACAGGGAGGAAACACCATATATTTT.

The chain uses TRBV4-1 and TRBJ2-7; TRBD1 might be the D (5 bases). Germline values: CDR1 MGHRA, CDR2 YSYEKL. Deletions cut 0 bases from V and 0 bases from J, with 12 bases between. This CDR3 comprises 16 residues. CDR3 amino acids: CASSQDVRASSYEQYF. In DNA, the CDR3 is TGCGCCAGCAGCCAAGACGTCAGGGCGAGCTCCTACGAGCAGTACTTC.

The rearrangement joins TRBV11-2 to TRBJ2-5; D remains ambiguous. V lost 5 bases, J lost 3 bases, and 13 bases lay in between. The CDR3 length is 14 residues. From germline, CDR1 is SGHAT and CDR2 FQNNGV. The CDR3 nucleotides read TGTGCCAGCAGCCATAAGGCCAGAGAAGAGACCCAGTACTTC. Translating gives CASSHKAREETQYF.

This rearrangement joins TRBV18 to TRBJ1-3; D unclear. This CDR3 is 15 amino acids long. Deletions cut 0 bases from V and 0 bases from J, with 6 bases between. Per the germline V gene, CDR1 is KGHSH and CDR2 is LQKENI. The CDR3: CASSPPPSSGNTIYF. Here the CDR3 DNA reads TGTGCCAGCTCACCACCCCCGAGCTCTGGAAACACCATATATTTT.

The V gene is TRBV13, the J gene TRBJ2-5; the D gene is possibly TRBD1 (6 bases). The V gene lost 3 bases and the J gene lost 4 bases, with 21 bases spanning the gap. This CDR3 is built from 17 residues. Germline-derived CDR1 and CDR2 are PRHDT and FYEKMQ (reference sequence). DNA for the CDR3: TGTGCCAGCAGCTTTACAGGGTGGGGGAGCGGAGGAGAGACCCAGTACTTC. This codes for CASSFTGWGSGGETQYF.

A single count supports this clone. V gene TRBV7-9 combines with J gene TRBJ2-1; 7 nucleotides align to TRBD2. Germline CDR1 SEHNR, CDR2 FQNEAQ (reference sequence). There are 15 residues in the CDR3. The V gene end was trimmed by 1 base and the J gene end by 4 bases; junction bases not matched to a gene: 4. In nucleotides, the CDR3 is TGTGCCAGCAGCTTAGGGCTTAGCGGGTACAATGAGCAGTTCTTC. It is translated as CASSLGLSGYNEQFF.

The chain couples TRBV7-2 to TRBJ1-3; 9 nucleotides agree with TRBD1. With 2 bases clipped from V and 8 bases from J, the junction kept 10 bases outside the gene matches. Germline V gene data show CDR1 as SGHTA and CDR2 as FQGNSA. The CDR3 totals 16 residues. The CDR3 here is CASSLMGTGKADTIYF. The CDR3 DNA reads TGTGCCAGCAGCTTAATGGGGACAGGGAAGGCGGACACCATATATTTT.

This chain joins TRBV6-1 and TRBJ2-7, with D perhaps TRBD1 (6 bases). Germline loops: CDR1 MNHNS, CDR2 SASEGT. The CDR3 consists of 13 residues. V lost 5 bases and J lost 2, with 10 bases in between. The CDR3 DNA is TGTGCCAGCAGTTTGGGACAAACCTACGAGCAGTACTTC. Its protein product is CASSLGQTYEQYF.

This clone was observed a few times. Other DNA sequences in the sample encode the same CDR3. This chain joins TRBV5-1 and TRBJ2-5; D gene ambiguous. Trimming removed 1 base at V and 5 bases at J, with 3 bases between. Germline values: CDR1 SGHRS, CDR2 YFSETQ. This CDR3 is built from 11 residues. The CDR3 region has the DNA TGCGCCAGCAGCTTGATGGAGACCCAGTACTTC. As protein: CASSLMETQYF.

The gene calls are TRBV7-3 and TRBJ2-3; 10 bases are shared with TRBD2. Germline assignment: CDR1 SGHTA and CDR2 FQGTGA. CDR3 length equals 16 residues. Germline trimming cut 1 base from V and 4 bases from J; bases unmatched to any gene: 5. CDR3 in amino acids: CASSLRAGGRSDTQYF. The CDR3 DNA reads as TGTGCCAGCAGCTTAAGAGCGGGGGGGCGGTCAGATACGCAGTATTTT.

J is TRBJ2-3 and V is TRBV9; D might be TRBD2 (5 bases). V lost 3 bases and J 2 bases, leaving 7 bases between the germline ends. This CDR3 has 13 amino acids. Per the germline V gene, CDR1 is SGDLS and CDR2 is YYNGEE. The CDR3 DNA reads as TGTGCCAGCAGCGCGGGGTACACAGATACGCAGTATTTT. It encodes CASSAGYTDTQYF.

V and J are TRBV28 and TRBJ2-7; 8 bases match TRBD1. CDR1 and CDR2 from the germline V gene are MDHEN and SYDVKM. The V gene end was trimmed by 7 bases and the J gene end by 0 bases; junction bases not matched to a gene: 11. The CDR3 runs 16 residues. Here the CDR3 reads CASTLGHGTGSYEQYF. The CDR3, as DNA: TGTGCCAGCACCTTAGGGCACGGGACAGGCTCCTACGAGCAGTACTTC.

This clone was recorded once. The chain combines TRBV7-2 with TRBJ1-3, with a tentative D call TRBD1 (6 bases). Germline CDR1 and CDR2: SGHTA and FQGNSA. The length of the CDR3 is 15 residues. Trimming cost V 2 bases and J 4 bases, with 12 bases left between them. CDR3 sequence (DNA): TGTGCCAGCAGCTTACAACCGGGGGCCGGAAACACCATATATTTT. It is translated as CASSLQPGAGNTIYF.

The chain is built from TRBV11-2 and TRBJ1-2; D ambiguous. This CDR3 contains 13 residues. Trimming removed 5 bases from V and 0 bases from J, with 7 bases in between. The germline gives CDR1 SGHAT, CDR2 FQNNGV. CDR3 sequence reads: CASSPSPNYGYTF. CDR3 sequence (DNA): TGTGCCAGCAGCCCGTCTCCTAACTATGGCTACACCTTC.

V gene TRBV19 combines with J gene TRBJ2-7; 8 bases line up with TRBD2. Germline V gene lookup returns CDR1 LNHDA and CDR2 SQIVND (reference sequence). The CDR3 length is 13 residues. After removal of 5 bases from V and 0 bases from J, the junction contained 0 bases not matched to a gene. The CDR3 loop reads CASSRGGSYEQYF. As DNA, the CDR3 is TGTGCCAGTAGTCGGGGGGGCTCCTACGAGCAGTACTTC.

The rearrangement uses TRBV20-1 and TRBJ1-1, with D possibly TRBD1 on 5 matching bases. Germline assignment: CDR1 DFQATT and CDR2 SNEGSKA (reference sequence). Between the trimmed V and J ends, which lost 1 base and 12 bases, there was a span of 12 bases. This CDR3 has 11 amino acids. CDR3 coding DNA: TGCAGTGCTAGAGGGGGAGGGGCGTCTTTCTTT. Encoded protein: CSARGGGASFF.